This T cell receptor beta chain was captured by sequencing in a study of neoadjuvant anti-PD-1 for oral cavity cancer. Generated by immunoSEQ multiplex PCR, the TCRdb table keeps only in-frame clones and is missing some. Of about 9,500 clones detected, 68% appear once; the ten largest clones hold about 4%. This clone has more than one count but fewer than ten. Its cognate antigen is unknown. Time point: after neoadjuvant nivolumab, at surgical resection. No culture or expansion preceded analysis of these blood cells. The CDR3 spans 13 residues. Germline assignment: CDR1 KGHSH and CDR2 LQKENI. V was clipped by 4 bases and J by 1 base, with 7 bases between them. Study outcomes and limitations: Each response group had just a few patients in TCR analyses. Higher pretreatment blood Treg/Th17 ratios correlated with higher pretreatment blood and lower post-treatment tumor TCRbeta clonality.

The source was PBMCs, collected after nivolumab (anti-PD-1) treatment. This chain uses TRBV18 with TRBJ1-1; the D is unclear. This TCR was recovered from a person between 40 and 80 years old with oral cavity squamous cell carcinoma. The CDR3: CASSQGENTEAFF. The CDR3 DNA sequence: TGTGCCAGCTCACAGGGAGAGAACACTGAAGCTTTCTTT.